The clone carrying this T cell receptor (beta chain) was seen ten or more times. Its antigen is still unknown. With the read ending 3 residues before the CDR3 end, the germline J gene is used to fill in that end. Sequencing input was equivalent genomic DNA from CVID and controls. TCRdb's copy holds only in-frame clones and misses some; the assay was immunoSEQ multiplex PCR. The sample presents about 42,000 clones, none singletons. Patients and controls were mostly of Caucasian heritage. Germline CDR1 WNHNN, CDR2 SYGVQD (reference sequence). The CDR3 extends over 14 amino acids. V gave up 0 bases and J gave up 6 bases, with 8 bases separating them. These data are taken from a study of T cell clonality in common variable immunodeficiency. Study findings and constraints: Reportedly, TCR beta sequences from common variable immunodeficiency showed fewer deletions and N-nucleotide insertions.

The source of this sequence is a human donor with common variable immunodeficiency. Sequencing input: peripheral blood mononuclear cells. The chain couples TRBV10-1 to TRBJ2-2, with D possibly being TRBD2 (6 bases). The CDR3 protein is CASSESRDSGELFF. CDR3 DNA (partial): TGCGCCAGCAGTGAGTCGCGGGACTCCGGGGAG.